The clone carrying this T cell receptor (beta chain) was seen a handful of times. Its antigen remains unknown. Amplified TCR beta CDR3 regions derived from RNA transcripts. First-round RT-PCR of the TCR CDR3 relied on the HTBI primer set. TCRdb analysed the multiplex PCR reads with MiXCR anew, one entry per CDR3 protein. The sample holds 400,000 to 550,000 distinct CDR3 sequences, 13% to 15% seen once. This sample stems from a study of T cells in Graves' hyperthyroidism and ophthalmopathy. Graves' hyperthyroidism was deemed stable given no ophthalmopathy progression within 18 months. Points from the study as a whole: The blood repertoire included most of the expanded thyroid clonotypes above 0.001.

CDR3 length: 14 residues. Per the germline V gene, CDR1 is SGHRS and CDR2 is YFSETQ. V was clipped by 1 base and J by 5 bases, with 10 bases between them. The sample taken for sequencing was blood. The chain links TRBV5-1 to TRBJ2-1; D perhaps matches TRBD1 (6 bases). The receptor was isolated from a woman under 30 with Graves' hyperthyroidism. The chain's CDR3 is CASSLTRQDNEQFF. The CDR3 DNA is TGCGCCAGCAGCTTGACGCGACAGGACAATGAGCAGTTCTTC. The whole variable domain, remainder taken from reference TRBV5-1 and TRBJ2-1, is KAGVTQTPRYLIKTRGQQVTLSCSPISGHRSVSWYQQTPGQGLQFLFEYFSETQRNKGNFPGRFSGRQFSNSRSEMNVSTLELGDSALYLCASSLTRQDNEQFFGPGTRLTVL.